The 15 T cell receptor beta chains given below trace back to one sample, sequenced in a study of T-cell reconstitution after alpha-beta-depleted transplantation in children. Construction of the TCRbeta library involved unique molecular identifiers. Via MiXCR, TCRdb re-called the PCR reads, giving one row per CDR3 protein. This sample has about 1,000,000 distinct CDR3 sequences; roughly 31% occur once, and the top ten carry more than 25%. Sequencing was performed on PBMCs, mostly from graft donor cells, taken 360 days after TCRalphabeta/CD19-depleted stem cell transplant. All receptors come from a boy less than two years old who had a stem cell transplant for SCID, so the T cells may come from the graft donor.

A few counts support this clonotype. V gene TRBV7-3 combines with J gene TRBJ2-3, with TRBD2 identical over 9 bases. The germline V gene has CDR1 SGHTA and CDR2 FQGTGA. Trimming at V came to 6 bases and at J to 1 base, leaving 14 bases not matched to a gene. CDR3 length: 18 amino acids. The DNA of the CDR3 is TGTGCCAGCAGTCCTGCTGATAGCGGGGGATTCGGCACAGATACGCAGTATTTT. Protein product: CASSPADSGGFGTDTQYF. Full variable domain (rest looked up from reference TRBV7-3 and TRBJ2-3): GAGVSQTPSNKVTEKGKYVELRCDPISGHTALYWYRQSLGQGPEFLIYFQGTGAADDSGLPNDRFFAVRPEGSVSTLKIQRTERGDSAVYLCASSPADSGGFGTDTQYFGPGTRLTVL.

This clonotype was seen a few times. The V call is TRBV4-3, the J call TRBJ2-3; 7 bases align to TRBD2. Per the germline V gene, CDR1 is LGHNA and CDR2 is YSLEER. The CDR3 runs 13 residues. V gave up 1 base and J gave up 10 bases; unmatched junction bases: 5. CDR3: CASSQVELAAQYF. Written as DNA, the CDR3 is TGCGCCAGCAGCCAAGTTGAGCTAGCGGCGCAGTATTTT.

The J gene is TRBJ1-5, the V gene TRBV7-2, with D uncertain. The CDR3 covers 15 residues. Trimming left V 1 base short and J 3 bases short, with 10 bases between. The germline V gene encodes CDR1 SGHTA and CDR2 FQGNSA. CDR3 residues: CASSLEGAFNQPQHF. The CDR3 bases are TGTGCCAGCAGCTTAGAGGGCGCTTTCAATCAGCCCCAGCATTTT.

The V and J genes are TRBV4-1 and TRBJ2-5; D unresolved. This CDR3 is built from 15 residues. Trimming shortened V by 1 base and J by 3 bases, and 12 bases separated the two germline ends. The germline V gene encodes CDR1 MGHRA and CDR2 YSYEKL. The CDR3 loop is CASSQGLQVEETQYF. The CDR3 region has the DNA TGCGCCAGCAGCCAAGGTCTGCAAGTGGAAGAGACCCAGTACTTC.

V usage is TRBV18 and J usage is TRBJ2-7, with D unclear. CDR1 and CDR2 from the germline V gene are KGHSH and LQKENI. The V end was cut by 0 bases, the J end by 0 bases, with 12 bases between. The CDR3 length is 16 residues. The CDR3 region has the DNA TGTGCCAGCTCACCACCAGGGCGTCTAAGCTCCTACGAGCAGTACTTC. It translates to CASSPPGRLSSYEQYF.

This clonotype was recorded at least ten times. The CDR3 DNA follows: TGTGCCAGCAGTCCCAGGAGGCCCCCTTACGAGCAGTACTTC. Translated: CASSPRRPPYEQYF. This chain links TRBV6-2 or TRBV6-3 with TRBJ2-7; a weak D match, TRBD2 (5 bases). Per the germline V gene, CDR1 is MNHEY and CDR2 is SVGEGT. Trimming pared 5 bases from V and 4 bases from J, leaving 15 bases between. The CDR3 has 14 residues.

This clonotype was seen repeatedly, ten times or more. The genes are TRBV18 and TRBJ2-1; D unclear. CDR3 size: 14 residues. Germline CDR1 and CDR2: KGHSH and LQKENI. V lost 2 bases, J lost 9 bases, and 14 bases lay in between. CDR3 region: CASSPDLGLGEQFF. Written as DNA, the CDR3 is TGTGCCAGCTCACCAGACCTTGGGCTCGGTGAGCAGTTCTTC.

The chain carries TRBV5-6 and TRBJ1-2, with 7 nucleotides matching TRBD1. The germline gives CDR1 SGHDT, CDR2 YYEEEE. Trimming took 0 bases from V and 7 from J; bases not matched to a gene: 12. The CDR3 covers 16 residues. The CDR3 DNA is TGTGCCAGCAGCTTGGGCCCGGACAGGCCAGAAAGTGGCTACACCTTC. Translating gives CASSLGPDRPESGYTF. Filled out from reference TRBV5-6 and TRBJ1-2, the complete variable domain reads DAGVTQSPTHLIKTRGQQVTLRCSPKSGHDTVSWYQQALGQGPQFIFQYYEEEERQRGNFPDRFSGHQFPNYSSELNVNALLLGDSALYLCASSLGPDRPESGYTFGSGTRLTVV.

The chain joins TRBV20-1 to TRBJ2-2, with TRBD1 matching over 7 bases. The CDR3 is 14 residues long. V shed 3 bases, J shed 6 bases, and the junction held 7 bases outside the gene matches. CDR1 is DFQATT and CDR2 is SNEGSKA in the germline V gene (reference sequence). The CDR3 is CSARVQGSPGELFF. Written as DNA, the CDR3 is TGCAGTGCTAGGGTACAGGGGAGCCCCGGGGAGCTGTTTTTT.

This clonotype was seen a handful of times. The chain links TRBV12-3 or TRBV12-4 to TRBJ1-2; 8 nucleotides match TRBD1. This CDR3 contains 15 residues. With 5 bases clipped from V and 4 bases from J, the junction kept 9 bases outside the gene matches. The CDR3, as DNA: TGTGCCAGCAGTCGCCCGGGACAGGCTTTCTATGGCTACACCTTC. This encodes CASSRPGQAFYGYTF.

V gene TRBV12-3 or TRBV12-4 combines with J gene TRBJ2-1; 8 bases map to TRBD1. Germline trimming cut 5 bases from V and 6 bases from J; bases unmatched to any gene: 12. This CDR3 spans 16 amino acids. The chain's CDR3 is CASSPYLDRVLNEQFF. DNA for the CDR3: TGTGCCAGCAGTCCTTACCTGGACAGGGTTCTCAATGAGCAGTTCTTC.

This chain links TRBV12-3 or TRBV12-4 with TRBJ2-3; D gene ambiguous. Trimming removed 2 bases at V and 2 bases at J, with 11 bases between. The CDR3 contains 15 residues. The DNA of the CDR3 is TGTGCCAGCAGTTTATTGGCCAGCCTCACAGATACGCAGTATTTT. It specifies CASSLLASLTDTQYF.

V usage is TRBV3-1 and J usage is TRBJ1-4; unclear D gene. Germline CDR1 and CDR2: LGHDT and YNNKEL (reference sequence). The CDR3 covers 12 residues. Trimming took 0 bases from V and 12 from J, leaving 8 bases between them. The CDR3, as DNA: TGTGCCAGCAGCCAAGACCCTTCGGAACTGTTTTTT. Amino acids: CASSQDPSELFF.

Regarding this clonotype: A much larger clone lies one base from this, so it may be a read error. The V and J genes are TRBV2 and TRBJ2-1; D is unclear. The CDR3 extends over 12 amino acids. The germline gives CDR1 SNHLY, CDR2 FYNNEI. CDR3 coding DNA: TGTGCCAGCAAGGTAGCCTACAATGAGCTGTTCTTC. Protein: CASKVAYNELFF.

This chain links TRBV20-1 with TRBJ2-6; TRBD2 is a possible D gene (5 bases). The CDR3 sequence is 15 residues long. V was pared by 2 bases and J by 4 bases, with 12 bases between. Per germline, CDR1 DFQATT and CDR2 SNEGSKA (reference sequence). CDR3 in amino acids: CSARTAPGGANVLTF. The CDR3 DNA is TGCAGTGCTAGAACAGCCCCGGGGGGGGCCAACGTCCTGACTTTC.